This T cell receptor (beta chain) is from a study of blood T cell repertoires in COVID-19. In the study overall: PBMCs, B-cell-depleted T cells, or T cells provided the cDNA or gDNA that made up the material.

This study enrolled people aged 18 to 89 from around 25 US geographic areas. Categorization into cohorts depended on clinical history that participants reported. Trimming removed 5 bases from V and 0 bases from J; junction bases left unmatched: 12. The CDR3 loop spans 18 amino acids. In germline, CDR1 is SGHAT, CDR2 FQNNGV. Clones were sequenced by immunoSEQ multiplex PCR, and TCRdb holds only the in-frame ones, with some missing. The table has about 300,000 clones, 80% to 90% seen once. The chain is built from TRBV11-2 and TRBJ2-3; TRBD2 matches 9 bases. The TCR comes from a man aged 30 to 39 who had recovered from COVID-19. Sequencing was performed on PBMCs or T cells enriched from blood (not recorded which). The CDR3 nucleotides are TGTGCCAGCAGCAGGACTAGCGTTAGTCTAGCTAGCACAGATACGCAGTATTTT. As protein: CASSRTSVSLASTDTQYF.